This T cell receptor beta chain derives from a study of T-cell reconstitution after alpha-beta-depleted transplantation in children. Study outcomes and limitations: Several hundred expanded graft clones reportedly were the source of alpha-beta T cells about two months after transplant. The authors attributed T-cell counts and diversity one year after transplant mostly to newly produced T cells. High day-60 TCRbeta diversity in some patients came from surviving recipient T cells and thymic progenitors.

Germline V lookup: CDR1 DFQATT, CDR2 SNEGSKA (reference sequence). The germline V and J ends were trimmed by 7 bases and 5 bases, with 15 bases remaining between them. This CDR3 comprises 13 residues. Using unique molecular identifiers, the investigators prepared the TCRbeta library. TCRdb called the PCR reads again in MiXCR, with one record for every CDR3 protein. In the table there are roughly 570,000 distinct CDR3 sequences, around 27% of which are singletons. A few counts support this clonotype. The antigen is undetermined. The sample here was PBMCs, taken before TCRalphabeta/CD19-depleted stem cell transplant. The chain is built from TRBV20-1 and TRBJ2-1; maybe TRBD2 (5 bases). The receptor comes from a boy under two years old with Wiskott-Aldrich syndrome, due to receive a stem cell transplant. CDR3 protein: CSGLSDRDNEQFF. Written as DNA, the CDR3 is TGCAGTGGTCTTAGCGATCGTGACAATGAGCAGTTCTTC.